This TCR beta chain was identified during a study of CD8+ T cells in alopecia areata. TCR sequencing used cDNA made by reverse transcription of extracted RNA. Assay: immunoSEQ multiplex PCR; the TCRdb copy retains only in-frame clones and omits some. The table records more than 90,000 clones, more than 30% of them present only once. Both peripheral blood and punch biopsies of lesional scalp skin were obtained from patients who had alopecia areata. PBMCs, the starting material, were the source of sorted CD4+ and CD8+ T cells. The CDR3 consists of 14 residues. The germline gives CDR1 SGHRS, CDR2 YFSETQ. Trimming removed 4 bases at V and 4 bases at J, with 15 bases between. Study observations and caveats: Sequencing of scalp samples also captures resident alphabeta T cells of normal skin. Between patients, shared TCR sequences were less clear than in mice. This was possibly due in part to HLA diversity in the patient population.

A note on this clone: What it binds is unknown.

The source is a human donor with alopecia areata. V usage is TRBV5-1 and J usage is TRBJ2-7; no reliable D call. The sequenced sample was CD4+ T cells sorted from blood. CDR3 protein: CASSLPSTEYEQYF. The CDR3 DNA is TGCGCCAGCAGCCTCCCCAGTACGGAGTACGAGCAGTACTTC.